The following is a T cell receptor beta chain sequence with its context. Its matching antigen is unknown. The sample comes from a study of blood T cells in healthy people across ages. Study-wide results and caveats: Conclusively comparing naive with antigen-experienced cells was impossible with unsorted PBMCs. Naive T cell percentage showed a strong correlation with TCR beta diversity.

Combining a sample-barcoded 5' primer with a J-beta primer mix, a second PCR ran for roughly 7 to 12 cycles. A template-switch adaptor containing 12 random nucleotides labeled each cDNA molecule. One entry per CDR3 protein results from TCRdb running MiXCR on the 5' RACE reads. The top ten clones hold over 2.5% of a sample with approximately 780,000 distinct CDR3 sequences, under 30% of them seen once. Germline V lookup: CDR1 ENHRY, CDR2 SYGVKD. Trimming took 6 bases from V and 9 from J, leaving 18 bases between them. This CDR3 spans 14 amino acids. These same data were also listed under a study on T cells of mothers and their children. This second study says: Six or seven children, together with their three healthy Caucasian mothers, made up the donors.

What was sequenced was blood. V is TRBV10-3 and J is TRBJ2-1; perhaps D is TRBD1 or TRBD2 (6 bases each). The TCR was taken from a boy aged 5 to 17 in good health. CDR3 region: CAISIRDKEGEQFF. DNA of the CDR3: TGTGCCATCAGCATCCGGGACAAGGAGGGTGAGCAGTTCTTC.